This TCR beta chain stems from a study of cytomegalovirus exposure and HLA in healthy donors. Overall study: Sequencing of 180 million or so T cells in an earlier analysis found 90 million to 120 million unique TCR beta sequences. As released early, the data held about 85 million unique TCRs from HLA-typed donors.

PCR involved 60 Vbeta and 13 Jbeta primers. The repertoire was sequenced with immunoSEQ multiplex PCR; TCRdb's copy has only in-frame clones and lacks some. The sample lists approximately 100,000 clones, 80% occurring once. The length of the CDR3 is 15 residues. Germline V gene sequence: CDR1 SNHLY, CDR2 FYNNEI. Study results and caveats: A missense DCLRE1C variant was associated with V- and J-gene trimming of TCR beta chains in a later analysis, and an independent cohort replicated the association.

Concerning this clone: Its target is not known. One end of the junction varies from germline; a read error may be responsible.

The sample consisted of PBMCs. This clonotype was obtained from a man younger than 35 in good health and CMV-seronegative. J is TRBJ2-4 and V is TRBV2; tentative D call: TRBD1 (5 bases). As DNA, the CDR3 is TGTGCCACTTTAAACCCAGCACAGGCCAGAAACATTCAGTACTTC. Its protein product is CATLNPAQARNIQYF.